This T cell receptor beta chain comes out of a study of regulatory T cells in long-lasting Graves disease. With iRepertoire HTBI primers and Arm-PCR of CDR3 regions, TCR beta libraries were built. TCRdb fed the multiplex PCR reads into MiXCR, producing one record per CDR3 protein. This sample has roughly 430,000 distinct CDR3 sequences, with over 20% found just once. Concerning this clonotype itself: Its target is not known.

Between the trimmed V and J ends, which lost 1 base and 2 bases, there was a span of 8 bases. This CDR3 spans 14 amino acids. Germline assignment: CDR1 LGHNA and CDR2 YNFKEQ. General observations from the study: Only a small sample size was used, which may have cut accuracy. Graves' patients with persistent disease showed TCR diversity lower than patients newly diagnosed.

Time point specified: persistent/refractory GD, antithyroid drugs over 5 years with positive TRAb. PBMCs provided the RNA from which the TCR library was made. This clonotype originated in a female donor with Graves disease. The chain employs TRBV4-2 and TRBJ1-1, with a tentative D call TRBD1 (5 bases). The specimen was peripheral blood mononuclear cells (PBMCs), collected when the disease was refractory, from a patient treated with antithyroid drugs. For the CDR3, the DNA is TGTGCCAGCAGCCAAGTGGGGCGTAACACTGAAGCTTTCTTT. This codes for CASSQVGRNTEAFF.